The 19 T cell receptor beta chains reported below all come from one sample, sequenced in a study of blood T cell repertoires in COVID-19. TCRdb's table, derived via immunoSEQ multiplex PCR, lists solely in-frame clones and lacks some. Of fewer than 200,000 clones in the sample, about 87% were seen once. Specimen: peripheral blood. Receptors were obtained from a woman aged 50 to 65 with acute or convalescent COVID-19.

The CDR3 DNA is TGTGCCAGCAGTGAATTCGGTTCCTACAATGAGCAGTTCTTC. This gives the protein CASSEFGSYNEQFF. This rearrangement joins TRBV6-4 to TRBJ2-1; D remains ambiguous. CDR1 is MRHNA and CDR2 is SNTAGT in the germline V gene. V shed 3 bases and J shed 1 base, with 7 bases lying between them. This CDR3 comprises 14 residues.

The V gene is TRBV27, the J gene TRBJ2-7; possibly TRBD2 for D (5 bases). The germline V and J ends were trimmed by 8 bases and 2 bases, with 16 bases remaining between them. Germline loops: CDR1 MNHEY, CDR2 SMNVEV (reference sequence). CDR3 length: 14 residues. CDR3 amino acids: CASRLEGGPYEQYF. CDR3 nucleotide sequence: TGTGCCAGCCGCCTAGAGGGTGGTCCCTACGAGCAGTACTTC.

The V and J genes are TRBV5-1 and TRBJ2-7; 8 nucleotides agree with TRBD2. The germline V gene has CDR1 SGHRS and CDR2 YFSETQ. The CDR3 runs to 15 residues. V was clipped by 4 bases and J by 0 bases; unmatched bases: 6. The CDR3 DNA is TGCGCCAGCAGCGGTAGCGGGGCCACCTCCTACGAGCAGTACTTC. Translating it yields CASSGSGATSYEQYF.

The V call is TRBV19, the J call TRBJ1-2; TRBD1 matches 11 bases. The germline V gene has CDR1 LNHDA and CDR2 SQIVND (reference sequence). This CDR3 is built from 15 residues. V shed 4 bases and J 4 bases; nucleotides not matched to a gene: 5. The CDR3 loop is CASSKPGTGGYGYTF. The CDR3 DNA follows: TGTGCCAGTAGTAAGCCCGGGACAGGGGGCTATGGCTACACCTTC.

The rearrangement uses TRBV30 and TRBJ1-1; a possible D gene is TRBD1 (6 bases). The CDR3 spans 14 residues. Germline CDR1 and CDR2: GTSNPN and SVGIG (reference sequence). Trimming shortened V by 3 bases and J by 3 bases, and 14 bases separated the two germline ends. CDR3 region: CAWRVRGGYTEAFF. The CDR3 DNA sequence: TGTGCCTGGAGGGTTCGGGGGGGCTACACTGAAGCTTTCTTT.

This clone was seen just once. The CDR3 loop is CATGTGNDYGYTF. The CDR3 nucleotides are TGTGCCACTGGGACAGGGAACGACTATGGCTACACCTTC. The chain has TRBV19 and TRBJ1-2, with TRBD1 matching 9 bases. V trimming: 10 bases; J trimming: 3 bases; junction bases outside the gene matches: 6. The V gene's germline CDR1 is LNHDA and CDR2 SQIVND (reference sequence). The CDR3 is 13 residues long.

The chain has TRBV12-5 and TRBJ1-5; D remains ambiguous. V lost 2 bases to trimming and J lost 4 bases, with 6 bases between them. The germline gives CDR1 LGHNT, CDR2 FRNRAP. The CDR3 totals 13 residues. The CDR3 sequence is CASGLWRNQPQHF. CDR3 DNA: TGTGCTAGTGGTTTGTGGCGGAATCAGCCCCAGCATTTT. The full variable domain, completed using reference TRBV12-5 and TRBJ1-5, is DARVTQTPRHKVTEMGQEVTMRCQPILGHNTVFWYRQTMMQGLELLAYFRNRAPLDDSGMPKDRFSAEMPDATLATLKIQPSEPRDSAVYFCASGLWRNQPQHFGDGTRLSIL.

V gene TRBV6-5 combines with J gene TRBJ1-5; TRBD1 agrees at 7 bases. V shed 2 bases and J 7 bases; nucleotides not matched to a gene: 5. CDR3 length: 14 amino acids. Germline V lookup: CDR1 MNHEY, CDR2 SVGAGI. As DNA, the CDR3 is TGTGCCAGCAGTTACACCCGAGGGGGCCAGCCCCAGCATTTT. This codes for CASSYTRGGQPQHF.

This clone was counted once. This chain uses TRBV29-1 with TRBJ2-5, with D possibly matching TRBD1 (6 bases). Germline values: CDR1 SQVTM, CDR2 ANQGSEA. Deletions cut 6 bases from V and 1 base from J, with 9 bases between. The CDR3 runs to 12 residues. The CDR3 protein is CSVRTVQETQYF. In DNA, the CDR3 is TGCAGCGTACGGACAGTCCAAGAGACCCAGTACTTC.

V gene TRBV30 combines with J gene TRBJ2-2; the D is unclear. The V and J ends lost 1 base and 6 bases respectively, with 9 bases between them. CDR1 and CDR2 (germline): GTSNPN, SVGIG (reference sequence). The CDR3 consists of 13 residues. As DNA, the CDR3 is TGTGCCTGGAGTGGCCTATTAGCCGGGGAGCTGTTTTTT. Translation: CAWSGLLAGELFF.

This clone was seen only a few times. The DNA of the CDR3 is TGTGCCTGGAGTAGGGGGCAGGGAGAAAGTCAGCCCCAGCATTTT. Its protein is CAWSRGQGESQPQHF. V usage is TRBV30 and J usage is TRBJ1-5, with TRBD1 matching over 7 bases. J was trimmed by 6 bases and V by 2 bases; bases with no gene match: 10. The germline V gene encodes CDR1 GTSNPN and CDR2 SVGIG (reference sequence). There are 15 residues in the CDR3.

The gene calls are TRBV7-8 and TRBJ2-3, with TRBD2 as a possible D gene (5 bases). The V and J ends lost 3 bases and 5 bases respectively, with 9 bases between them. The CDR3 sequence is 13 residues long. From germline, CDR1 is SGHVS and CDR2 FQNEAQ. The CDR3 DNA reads TGTGCCAGCAGCTTTTTCCGGGGAGATACGCAGTATTTT. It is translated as CASSFFRGDTQYF.

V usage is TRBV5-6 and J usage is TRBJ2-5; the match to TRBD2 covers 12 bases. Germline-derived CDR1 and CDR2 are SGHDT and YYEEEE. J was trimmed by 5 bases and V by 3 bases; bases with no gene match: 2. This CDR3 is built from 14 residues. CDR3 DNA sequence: TGTGCCAGCAGCTGGGGGACTAGCGGGGAGACCCAGTACTTC. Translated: CASSWGTSGETQYF. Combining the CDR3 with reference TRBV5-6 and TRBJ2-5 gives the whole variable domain DAGVTQSPTHLIKTRGQQVTLRCSPKSGHDTVSWYQQALGQGPQFIFQYYEEEERQRGNFPDRFSGHQFPNYSSELNVNALLLGDSALYLCASSWGTSGETQYFGPGTRLLVL.

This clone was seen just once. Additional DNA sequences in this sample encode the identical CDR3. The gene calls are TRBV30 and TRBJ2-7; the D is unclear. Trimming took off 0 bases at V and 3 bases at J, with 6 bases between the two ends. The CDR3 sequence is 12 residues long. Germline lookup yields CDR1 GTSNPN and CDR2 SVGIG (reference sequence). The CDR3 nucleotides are TGTGCCTGGAGTGTAACCAGCTACGAGCAGTACTTC. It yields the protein CAWSVTSYEQYF.

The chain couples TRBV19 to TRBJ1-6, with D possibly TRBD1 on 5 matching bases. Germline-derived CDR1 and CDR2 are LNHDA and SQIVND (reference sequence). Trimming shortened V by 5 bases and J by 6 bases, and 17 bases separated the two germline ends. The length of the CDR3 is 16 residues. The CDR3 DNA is TGTGCCAGTAGTCCCATCAAACCGACAGCTAATTCACCCCTCCACTTT. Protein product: CASSPIKPTANSPLHF.

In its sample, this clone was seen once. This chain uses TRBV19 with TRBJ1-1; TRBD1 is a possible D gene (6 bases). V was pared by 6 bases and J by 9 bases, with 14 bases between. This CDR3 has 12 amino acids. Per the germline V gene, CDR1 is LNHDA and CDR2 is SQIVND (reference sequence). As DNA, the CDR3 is TGTGCCAGTAGCCCTCGACAGGCGCAAGCTTTCTTT. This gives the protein CASSPRQAQAFF. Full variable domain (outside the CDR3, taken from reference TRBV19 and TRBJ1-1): DGGITQSPKYLFRKEGQNVTLSCEQNLNHDAMYWYRQDPGQGLRLIYYSQIVNDFQKGDIAEGYSVSREKKESFPLTVTSAQKNPTAFYLCASSPRQAQAFFGQGTRLTVV.

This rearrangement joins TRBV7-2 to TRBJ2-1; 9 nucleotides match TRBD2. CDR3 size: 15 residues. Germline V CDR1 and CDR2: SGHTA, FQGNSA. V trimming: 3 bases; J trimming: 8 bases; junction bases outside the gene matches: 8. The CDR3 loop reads CASSLGIAGVDEQFF. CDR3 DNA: TGTGCCAGCAGCTTGGGGATAGCGGGAGTCGATGAGCAGTTCTTC.

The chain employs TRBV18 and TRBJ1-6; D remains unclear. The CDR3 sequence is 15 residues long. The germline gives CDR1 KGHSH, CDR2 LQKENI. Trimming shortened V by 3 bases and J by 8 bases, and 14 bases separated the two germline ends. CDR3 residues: CASSPVGNSDSPLHF. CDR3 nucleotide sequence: TGTGCCAGCTCACCTGTCGGGAACTCGGATTCACCCCTCCACTTT.

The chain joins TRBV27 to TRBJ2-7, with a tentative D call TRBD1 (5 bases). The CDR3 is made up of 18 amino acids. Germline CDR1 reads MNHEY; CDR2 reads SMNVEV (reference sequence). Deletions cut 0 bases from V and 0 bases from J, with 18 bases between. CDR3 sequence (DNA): TGTGCCAGCAGTTTATCCTCCCGACAGCCTAGGAGCTCCTACGAGCAGTACTTC. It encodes CASSLSSRQPRSSYEQYF.